A single sample gave rise to the 21 T cell receptor beta chains below, sequenced in a study of T cell responses to AZD1222 COVID-19 vaccine. Profiling relied on immunoSEQ multiplex PCR, and the TCRdb table lists in-frame clones only, not all of them. The sample includes 110,000 to 150,000 clones, around 93% of them seen just once. Source: peripheral blood, taken 28 days after the second AZD1222 dose. The receptors stem from an adult who received the AZD1222 COVID-19 vaccine.

The chain uses TRBV30 and TRBJ2-3, with a possible D match to TRBD2 (5 bases). Trimming removed 2 bases from V and 4 bases from J, with 16 bases in between. Germline V gives CDR1 GTSNPN, CDR2 SVGIG (reference sequence). The CDR3 consists of 15 residues. CDR3 sequence reads: CAWSLPGFKADTQYF. The CDR3 bases are TGTGCCTGGAGTCTCCCGGGATTCAAAGCAGATACGCAGTATTTT.

J is TRBJ1-4 and V is TRBV28; TRBD1 might be the D (5 bases). This CDR3 comprises 17 residues. From germline, CDR1 is MDHEN and CDR2 SYDVKM. With 3 bases removed from V and 0 bases from J, the gap between germline ends came to 14 bases. CDR3 in amino acids: CASSFGGTFATNEKLFF. The CDR3 nucleotides read TGTGCCAGCAGTTTCGGCGGGACCTTTGCAACTAATGAAAAACTGTTTTTT.

This chain joins TRBV2 and TRBJ1-5; no firm D call. V was trimmed by 6 bases and J by 5 bases, leaving 14 bases between them. CDR3 length equals 14 residues. Germline V gene sequence: CDR1 SNHLY, CDR2 FYNNEI. The DNA of the CDR3 is TGTGCCAGCAGGACCGATTGGATAGATCAGCCCCAGCATTTT. The encoded protein is CASRTDWIDQPQHF.

This clone was seen a handful of times. The chain carries TRBV7-8 and TRBJ2-7; 13 bases are a match to TRBD2. This CDR3 is 14 amino acids long. J gave up 7 bases and V 5 bases, and 5 bases lay outside the gene matches. The germline V gene has CDR1 SGHVS and CDR2 FQNEAQ. The CDR3 reads CASSTGLAGLEQYF. The CDR3 coding sequence is TGTGCCAGCAGCACGGGACTAGCGGGATTGGAGCAGTACTTC.

This clone was counted only a few times. This chain connects TRBV29-1 to TRBJ2-2, with D unclear. Trimming left V 2 bases short and J 5 bases short, with 9 bases between. In germline, CDR1 is SQVTM, CDR2 ANQGSEA. There are 13 residues in the CDR3. The CDR3 here is CSVERLLTGELFF. CDR3 nucleotide sequence: TGCAGCGTTGAACGACTCCTTACCGGGGAGCTGTTTTTT.

The chain combines TRBV28 with TRBJ1-6; no clear D. V lost 6 bases, J lost 7 bases, and 10 bases lay in between. This CDR3 contains 13 residues. Germline CDR1 MDHEN, CDR2 SYDVKM. CDR3 in DNA: TGTGCCAGCAGCTCGAGCGGGAATTCACCCCTCCACTTT. Residues: CASSSSGNSPLHF.

CDR3 sequence reads: CASSQGVSRSQHF. The CDR3, as DNA: TGTGCCAGCAGTCAAGGGGTCTCTCGGTCCCAGCATTTT. V usage is TRBV7-9 and J usage is TRBJ1-5, with a tentative D call TRBD1 (5 bases). Germline values: CDR1 SEHNR, CDR2 FQNEAQ (reference sequence). The CDR3 runs to 13 residues. Trimming left V 6 bases short and J 11 bases short, with 17 bases between.

The chain links TRBV21-1 to TRBJ2-7; the table's D call, TRBD1, has no DNA check behind it. TRBV21-1 represents a pseudogene. This CDR3 has 17 amino acids. CDR3 sequence reads: CASSQRPRTGSSYEQYF. CDR3 coding DNA: TGTGCCAGCAGCCAACGCCCCCGGACAGGGAGCTCCTACGAGCAGTACTTC.

The V gene is TRBV4-3, the J gene TRBJ2-6, with D possibly being TRBD2 (5 bases). This CDR3 has 17 amino acids. V was cut by 0 bases and J by 2 bases, with 11 bases left in between. In germline, CDR1 is LGHNA, CDR2 YSLEER. Here the CDR3 reads CASSQDRRTAGANVLTF. CDR3 coding DNA: TGCGCCAGCAGCCAAGATAGGAGGACGGCTGGGGCCAACGTCCTGACTTTC.

The chain combines TRBV20-1 with TRBJ2-2, with D perhaps matching TRBD2 (6 bases). From germline, CDR1 is DFQATT and CDR2 SNEGSKA (reference sequence). The CDR3 length is 13 residues. V lost 3 bases and J lost 7, with 12 bases in between. The CDR3 protein is CSASPGVHGELFF. The DNA for the CDR3 is TGCAGTGCTAGTCCGGGAGTTCACGGGGAGCTGTTTTTT.

The CDR3 region is CASSQTGDYGYTF. CDR3 coding DNA: TGTGCCAGCAGTCAGACGGGTGACTATGGCTACACCTTC. V is TRBV25-1 and J is TRBJ1-2, with unresolved D. Germline CDR1 is MGHDK and CDR2 is SYGVNS. This CDR3 has 13 residues. Trimming removed 5 bases from V and 3 bases from J, with 10 bases in between.

V usage is TRBV29-1 and J usage is TRBJ2-1; 9 nucleotides align to TRBD2. Germline CDR1 is SQVTM and CDR2 is ANQGSEA. The CDR3 covers 17 residues. The J segment lost 6 bases and the V segment lost 4 bases, leaving 16 bases of the junction unmatched. The CDR3 DNA reads as TGCAGCGTTGTGGGGTTCCGGGTAGCGGGAGTATCCAATGAGCAGTTCTTC. This encodes CSVVGFRVAGVSNEQFF.

The V gene is TRBV30, the J gene TRBJ2-2; 8 bases fit TRBD2. This CDR3 is 14 amino acids long. The V gene's germline CDR1 is GTSNPN and CDR2 SVGIG (reference sequence). The junction had 5 bases not matched to a gene; V was cut back by 3 bases and J by 5 bases. In nucleotides, the CDR3 is TGTGCCTGGAGAGCGGGAGTTGTTACCGGGGAGCTGTTTTTT. Translating it yields CAWRAGVVTGELFF.

The chain links TRBV5-6 to TRBJ1-5; no clear D. Germline values: CDR1 SGHDT, CDR2 YYEEEE. The CDR3 has 14 amino acids. Deletions cut 3 bases from V and 0 bases from J, with 7 bases between. CDR3 in amino acids: CASSSGISNQPQHF. CDR3 DNA sequence: TGTGCCAGCAGCTCCGGGATTAGCAATCAGCCCCAGCATTTT.

This chain links TRBV28 with TRBJ1-1; TRBD1 might be the D (5 bases). V shed 6 bases and J shed 1 base, with 18 bases lying between them. Germline V CDR1 and CDR2: MDHEN, SYDVKM. This CDR3 is built from 16 residues. This CDR3 is CASSEIRVFRNTEAFF. The CDR3 DNA sequence: TGTGCCAGCAGCGAGATCAGGGTATTCAGGAACACTGAAGCTTTCTTT. Full variable domain (remainder filled in from reference TRBV28 and TRBJ1-1): DVKVTQSSRYLVKRTGEKVFLECVQDMDHENMFWYRQDPGLGLRLIYFSYDVKMKEKGDIPEGYSVSREKKERFSLILESASTNQTSMYLCASSEIRVFRNTEAFFGQGTRLTVV.

The table lists this clone with a count of one. J is TRBJ1-5 and V is TRBV5-5, with 10 bases fitting TRBD1. Trimming at V came to 4 bases and at J to 9 bases, leaving 7 bases not matched to a gene. From germline, CDR1 is SGHKS and CDR2 YYEKEE (reference sequence). The CDR3 spans 14 residues. The CDR3 DNA reads as TGTGCCAGCAGCCTAGACAGGGGGCGAGGGCCCCAGCATTTT. It yields the protein CASSLDRGRGPQHF.

The rearrangement links TRBV9 to TRBJ1-1; D gene unclear. The CDR3 has 14 amino acids. The V and J ends lost 1 base and 0 bases respectively, with 7 bases between them. The germline V gene encodes CDR1 SGDLS and CDR2 YYNGEE. The DNA of the CDR3 is TGTGCCAGCAGCGTACAGAGCATGAACACTGAAGCTTTCTTT. Translation: CASSVQSMNTEAFF.

This chain joins TRBV4-1 and TRBJ2-7; TRBD2 might be the D (6 bases). Per germline, CDR1 MGHRA and CDR2 YSYEKL. Trimming left V 4 bases short and J 2 bases short, with 12 bases between. The CDR3 is 14 amino acids. The CDR3 DNA is TGCGCCAGCAGCCCCGGACTAACGCCCTACGAGCAGTACTTC. This translates into CASSPGLTPYEQYF.

V gene TRBV6-5 combines with J gene TRBJ2-2; D is possibly TRBD1 (8 bases). CDR3 length: 14 residues. The germline CDR1 and CDR2 sequences are MNHEY and SVGAGI. V lost 7 bases to trimming and J lost 6 bases, with 15 bases between them. The chain's CDR3 is CASKLQGGSGELFF. CDR3 in DNA: TGTGCCAGCAAGCTACAGGGGGGGTCCGGGGAGCTGTTTTTT.

CDR3 sequence: CAWSLGQNNSPLHF. In DNA, the CDR3 is TGTGCCTGGAGTCTCGGACAGAATAATTCACCCCTCCACTTT. V is TRBV30 and J is TRBJ1-6, with D possibly matching TRBD1 (6 bases). V was pared by 2 bases and J by 5 bases, with 10 bases between. Looked up from germline, CDR1 is GTSNPN and CDR2 is SVGIG (reference sequence). The CDR3 is 14 amino acids.

This chain links TRBV27 with TRBJ2-1, with D possibly being TRBD2 (5 bases). The germline V gene encodes CDR1 MNHEY and CDR2 SMNVEV (reference sequence). The V gene lost 0 bases and the J gene lost 7 bases, with 10 bases spanning the gap. The CDR3 consists of 14 residues. CDR3: CASSLSGSGNEQFF. CDR3 in DNA: TGTGCCAGCAGTTTATCGGGGTCGGGGAATGAGCAGTTCTTC.